The source of this T cell receptor beta chain is a study of shared T cell receptors in the human thymus. V dropped 0 bases and J dropped 5; count of bases not matched to a gene: 6. The CDR3 runs 16 residues. Germline V lookup: CDR1 LNHNV, CDR2 YYDKDF (reference sequence). Assay: immunoSEQ multiplex PCR; the TCRdb copy retains only in-frame clones and omits some. The sample lists 550,000 to 800,000 clones, 75% to 90% seen once, with 0.008% to 0.011% in the top ten. These data are also associated with another study on human thymus T cells. That report adds: Healthy Finnish infants undergoing corrective surgery for congenital heart defects provided the donor material. Thymic material originated from resections removed in the course of corrective heart surgery. Repertoires from thymus and blood appeared to show biased V and J gene usage. Related research examined unrelated individuals and reported that their thymic repertoires overlapped highly.

This receptor was obtained from a girl under three years old with a congenital heart defect. The sample taken for sequencing was thymocytes. This chain connects TRBV15 to TRBJ2-5, with 10 nucleotides matching TRBD1. This CDR3 is CATSREVTGGWETQYF. The CDR3 DNA follows: TGTGCCACCAGCAGAGAGGTGACAGGGGGCTGGGAGACCCAGTACTTC. Full variable domain (missing parts from reference TRBV15 and TRBJ2-5): DAMVIQNPRYQVTQFGKPVTLSCSQTLNHNVMYWYQQKSSQAPKLLFHYYDKDFNNEADTPDNFQSRRPNTSFCFLDIRSPGLGDTAMYLCATSREVTGGWETQYFGPGTRLLVL.